The 27 T cell receptor beta chains below were found in one sample sequenced in a study of cytomegalovirus exposure and HLA in healthy donors. Use of 60 Vbeta and 13 Jbeta primers characterized the PCR. Assay: immunoSEQ multiplex PCR; the TCRdb copy retains only in-frame clones and omits some. The sample gives about 100,000 clones, around three quarters of which show up once; approximately 3.6% is in the top ten. Sequenced material: PBMCs. The receptor source for this set is a woman in her 50s in good health and CMV-seropositive.

This chain joins TRBV19 and TRBJ1-6; D is possibly TRBD1 (5 bases). Trimming left V 3 bases short and J 3 bases short, with 15 bases between. The CDR3 runs to 17 residues. Per germline, CDR1 LNHDA and CDR2 SQIVND (reference sequence). CDR3 region: CASSILAGPNYNSPLHF. Here the CDR3 DNA reads TGTGCCAGTAGTATTTTGGCAGGGCCTAACTATAATTCACCCCTCCACTTT.

The J gene is TRBJ1-6, the V gene TRBV2, with unresolved D. Germline assignment: CDR1 SNHLY and CDR2 FYNNEI. Trimming pared 6 bases from V and 6 bases from J, leaving 12 bases between. The CDR3 is 14 amino acids. CDR3 in DNA: TGTGCCAGCAGCCTTGACACCGGTAATTCACCCCTCCACTTT. As protein: CASSLDTGNSPLHF.

This chain joins TRBV29-1 and TRBJ1-2; no clear D gene. Per the germline V gene, CDR1 is SQVTM and CDR2 is ANQGSEA. The V gene lost 4 bases and the J gene lost 8 bases, with 14 bases spanning the gap. This CDR3 contains 12 residues. CDR3 sequence reads: CSVAQGSKGYTF. The CDR3 DNA sequence: TGCAGCGTTGCCCAAGGGAGTAAGGGCTACACCTTC.

The chain joins TRBV27 to TRBJ2-1; 10 bases fit TRBD2. J was trimmed by 2 bases and V by 3 bases; bases with no gene match: 7. The germline V gene has CDR1 MNHEY and CDR2 SMNVEV (reference sequence). CDR3 length: 17 amino acids. The DNA for the CDR3 is TGTGCCAGCAGTTTTTCCGGGACTAGCGCTCCCTACAATGAGCAGTTCTTC. Its translation: CASSFSGTSAPYNEQFF.

This chain links TRBV6-1 with TRBJ2-3; 7 nucleotides match TRBD1. Germline CDR1 and CDR2: MNHNS and SASEGT. The CDR3 has 15 residues. V dropped 5 bases and J dropped 3; count of bases not matched to a gene: 8. The CDR3 DNA follows: TGTGCCAGCAGTCTGCCGGGACAGAGTACAGATACGCAGTATTTT. Its protein is CASSLPGQSTDTQYF.

The J gene is TRBJ1-4, the V gene TRBV10-3; a possible D gene is TRBD1 (5 bases). Germline V gene data show CDR1 as ENHRY and CDR2 as SYGVKD. V shed 5 bases and J shed 6 bases, with 34 bases lying between them. The CDR3 contains 21 residues. CDR3 DNA: TGTGCCATCAGTCCGGGGGGGGGTTTAATTGAAATGAGAGGAGAAGATGAAAAACTGTTTTTT. Amino acids: CAISPGGGLIEMRGEDEKLFF.

The count of this clone is one. The rearrangement uses TRBV29-1 and TRBJ2-2; D is unresolved. The CDR3 contains 14 residues. Germline V lookup: CDR1 SQVTM, CDR2 ANQGSEA. The V end lost 4 bases, the J end lost 3 bases, and 12 bases lay between the germline ends. CDR3 bases: TGCAGCGTTGTTAACCCTTCGGACACCGGGGAGCTGTTTTTT. Protein product: CSVVNPSDTGELFF.

The V gene is TRBV21-1, the J gene TRBJ1-2; TRBD1 is taken as the D call from the table, unchecked against the DNA. TRBV21-1 has pseudogene status. This CDR3 has 18 residues. This CDR3 is CASSKSISPGQGAGGYTF. Here the CDR3 DNA reads TGTGCCAGCAGCAAATCCATATCACCGGGACAGGGGGCCGGTGGCTACACCTTC.

V is TRBV2 and J is TRBJ1-1, with D possibly matching TRBD1 (6 bases). The germline gives CDR1 SNHLY, CDR2 FYNNEI. V was pared by 7 bases and J by 1 base, with 19 bases between. The CDR3 runs to 16 residues. The CDR3: CASNEGGAKGNTEAFF. The CDR3 nucleotides read TGTGCCAGCAATGAGGGGGGAGCCAAGGGGAACACTGAAGCTTTCTTT.

This rearrangement joins TRBV6-5 to TRBJ1-1, with D possibly being TRBD1 (5 bases). V was trimmed by 2 bases and J by 4 bases, leaving 14 bases between them. This CDR3 spans 15 amino acids. The germline V gene has CDR1 MNHEY and CDR2 SVGAGI. The CDR3 sequence: CASSYRQGGATEAFF. In DNA, the CDR3 is TGTGCCAGCAGTTACAGGCAGGGAGGGGCCACTGAAGCTTTCTTT.

This clone was seen once. At one of its ends the junction is not consistent with the germline gene, which may arise from a read error. The V and J genes are TRBV10-3 and TRBJ1-2; 7 nucleotides agree with TRBD1. The CDR3 has 17 residues. Germline V CDR1 and CDR2: ENHRY, SYGVKD. CDR3 in amino acids: CAISVQPTGIAKYGYTF. As DNA, the CDR3 is TGTGCCATCAGTGTACAACCGACAGGGATCGCTAAATATGGCTACACCTTC.

The chain is built from TRBV10-2 and TRBJ1-2; D gene unclear. This CDR3 has 15 residues. Germline values: CDR1 WSHSY, CDR2 SAAADI. The ends were cut back, 8 bases at V and 8 bases at J, with 24 bases in the middle. The CDR3 DNA reads as TGCGCCAGCTCGACCGAGGAACGGACGGCGGGGGGCTACACCTTC. Translating it yields CASSTEERTAGGYTF.

This chain connects TRBV7-3 to TRBJ2-5; D perhaps matches TRBD1 (6 bases). The CDR3 runs to 15 residues. The germline V and J ends were trimmed by 5 bases and 2 bases, with 15 bases remaining between them. Germline CDR1 and CDR2: SGHTA and FQGTGA. This chain's CDR3 is CASSRGPQGQETQYF. CDR3 nucleotide sequence: TGTGCCAGCAGCCGGGGACCGCAGGGGCAAGAGACCCAGTACTTC. Together with reference TRBV7-3 and TRBJ2-5, the CDR3 gives the full variable domain: GAGVSQTPSNKVTEKGKYVELRCDPISGHTALYWYRQSLGQGPEFLIYFQGTGAADDSGLPNDRFFAVRPEGSVSTLKIQRTERGDSAVYLCASSRGPQGQETQYFGPGTRLLVL.

This clone was detected a few times. The chain is built from TRBV5-5 and TRBJ1-1; D is unresolved. The CDR3 is 17 amino acids. Trimming cost V 0 bases and J 0 bases, with 15 bases left between them. Germline CDR1 is SGHKS and CDR2 is YYEKEE (reference sequence). CDR3 residues: CASSLEFESGMNTEAFF. CDR3 coding DNA: TGTGCCAGCAGCTTGGAATTTGAGTCGGGGATGAACACTGAAGCTTTCTTT.

The gene calls are TRBV5-5 and TRBJ2-3; the match to TRBD2 covers 11 bases. The germline CDR1 and CDR2 sequences are SGHKS and YYEKEE (reference sequence). V dropped 4 bases and J dropped 3; count of bases not matched to a gene: 7. The CDR3 consists of 16 residues. CDR3 loop: CASSKIAGGRTDTQYF. The CDR3 nucleotides are TGTGCCAGCAGCAAGATAGCGGGGGGGCGGACAGATACGCAGTATTTT.

This chain connects TRBV6-1 to TRBJ2-5; D is possibly TRBD2 (6 bases). The assigned J gene may be wrong: the sequence end matches TRBJ2-7 better. The germline gives CDR1 MNHNS, CDR2 SASEGT. This CDR3 is 16 amino acids long. CDR3 protein: CASSEALEGAYYEQYF. The CDR3 DNA follows: TGTGCCAGCAGTGAAGCGCTGGAGGGTGCCTACTACGAGCAGTACTTC.

The chain employs TRBV30 and TRBJ2-5, with 11 bases aligning to TRBD2. J was trimmed by 4 bases and V by 2 bases; bases with no gene match: 3. In germline, CDR1 is GTSNPN, CDR2 SVGIG (reference sequence). The CDR3 contains 14 residues. The DNA of the CDR3 is TGTGCCTGGAGTCCTGGACTAGCGGGAGAGACCCAGTACTTC. Encoded protein: CAWSPGLAGETQYF.

The chain has TRBV19 and TRBJ1-6; 7 bases map to TRBD1. The germline gives CDR1 LNHDA, CDR2 SQIVND (reference sequence). The CDR3 runs 13 residues. V dropped 5 bases and J dropped 9; count of bases not matched to a gene: 4. The CDR3, as DNA: TGTGCCAGTAGTGGGGACAGCCTTTCACCCCTCCACTTT. Protein: CASSGDSLSPLHF.

This clone turned up a few times. The sample contains more than one DNA sequence encoding this CDR3. This chain joins TRBV4-2 and TRBJ1-5; D perhaps matches TRBD1 (5 bases). The CDR3 covers 15 residues. V dropped 0 bases and J dropped 4 bases, with 10 bases sitting between them. CDR1 and CDR2 from the germline V gene are LGHNA and YNFKEQ. CDR3 nucleotides: TGTGCCAGCAGCCAAGACGGGGGTGGGAATCAGCCCCAGCATTTT. It translates to CASSQDGGGNQPQHF.

The chain has TRBV7-6 and TRBJ2-7; 10 nucleotides align to TRBD2. Germline V lookup: CDR1 SGHVS, CDR2 FNYEAQ. This CDR3 spans 16 amino acids. Trimming cost V 4 bases and J 1 base; bases outside gene matches: 7. The CDR3 DNA is TGTGCCAGCAGCTCCCCCGGGACTAGCGTTTCCTACGAGCAGTACTTC. It specifies CASSSPGTSVSYEQYF.

The rearrangement joins TRBV6-1 to TRBJ1-2; D is possibly TRBD1 (5 bases). CDR1 is MNHNS and CDR2 is SASEGT in the germline V gene. The V gene lost 6 bases and the J gene lost 3 bases, with 14 bases spanning the gap. The CDR3 is 14 amino acids. The CDR3 nucleotides are TGTGCCAGCAGGATAAGGAGGGGCCACTATGGCTACACCTTC. It encodes CASRIRRGHYGYTF.

The rearrangement joins TRBV10-3 to TRBJ1-3; TRBD1 agrees at 10 bases. Germline CDR1 ENHRY, CDR2 SYGVKD. The J segment lost 1 base and the V segment lost 10 bases, leaving 7 bases of the junction unmatched. The CDR3 extends over 15 amino acids. The CDR3 DNA reads TGTGCCAGCCGACAGGGGGCCGGATCTGGAAACACCATATATTTT. Protein: CASRQGAGSGNTIYF.

The rearrangement joins TRBV19 to TRBJ1-4; 7 bases line up with TRBD1. Unmatched junction bases numbered 14, after V lost 9 bases and J lost 7 bases. CDR1 and CDR2 from the germline V gene are LNHDA and SQIVND (reference sequence). The CDR3 extends over 15 amino acids. This chain's CDR3 is CASNLRRGLSEKLFF. In DNA form, the CDR3 reads TGTGCCAGCAACCTCCGAAGGGGGCTTAGTGAAAAACTGTTTTTT.

This clone was counted a single time. The rearrangement joins TRBV5-1 to TRBJ2-5, with D maybe TRBD2 (5 bases). Germline V CDR1 and CDR2: SGHRS, YFSETQ. V lost 0 bases to trimming and J lost 4 bases, with 10 bases between them. The CDR3 covers 14 residues. The CDR3 spells CASSLGEGGETQYF. The CDR3 nucleotides read TGCGCCAGCAGCTTGGGTGAGGGCGGAGAGACCCAGTACTTC.

This clone was picked up one time. The V call is TRBV7-6, the J call TRBJ1-2, with TRBD1 matching over 9 bases. The CDR3 has 13 residues. Germline CDR1 is SGHVS and CDR2 is FNYEAQ. J was trimmed by 12 bases and V by 5 bases; bases with no gene match: 10. CDR3 DNA sequence: TGTGCCAGCAGCCTTCCGGGACAGGGAGGTCACACCTTC. This gives the protein CASSLPGQGGHTF.

This chain connects TRBV7-9 to TRBJ1-4; TRBD1 matches 7 bases. From germline, CDR1 is SEHNR and CDR2 FQNEAQ (reference sequence). The J segment lost 0 bases and the V segment lost 8 bases, leaving 9 bases of the junction unmatched. The CDR3 runs 16 residues. This CDR3 reads CASAAGQITTNEKLFF. The CDR3 DNA sequence: TGTGCCAGCGCGGCGGGACAGATCACAACTAATGAAAAACTGTTTTTT.

J is TRBJ2-3 and V is TRBV2; 8 nucleotides match TRBD1. The CDR3 has 16 residues. J was trimmed by 3 bases and V by 6 bases; bases with no gene match: 11. Germline-derived CDR1 and CDR2 are SNHLY and FYNNEI. The CDR3 bases are TGTGCCAGCAGCAGAATTCAGGGGGCAGTGACAGATACGCAGTATTTT. It is translated as CASSRIQGAVTDTQYF.